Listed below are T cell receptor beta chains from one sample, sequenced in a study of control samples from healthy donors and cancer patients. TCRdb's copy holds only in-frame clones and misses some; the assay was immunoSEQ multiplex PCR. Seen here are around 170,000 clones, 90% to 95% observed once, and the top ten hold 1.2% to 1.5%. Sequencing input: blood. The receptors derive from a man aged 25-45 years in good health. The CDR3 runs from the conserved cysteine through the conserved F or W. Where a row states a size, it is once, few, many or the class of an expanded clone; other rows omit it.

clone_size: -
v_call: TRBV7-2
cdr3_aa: CASSLQGYEQYF

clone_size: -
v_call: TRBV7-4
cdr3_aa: CEQGRTGGSGGYTF

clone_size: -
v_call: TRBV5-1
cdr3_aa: CASSLWGGGHNDFF

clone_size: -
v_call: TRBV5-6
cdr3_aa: CASSSEGGRDAEAFF

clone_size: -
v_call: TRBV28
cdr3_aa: CASSWEGVGQPQHF

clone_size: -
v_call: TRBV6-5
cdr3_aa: CASAREAYGNTIYF

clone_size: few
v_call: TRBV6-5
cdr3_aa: CASRGWDSDGYTF

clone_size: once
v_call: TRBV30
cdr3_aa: CAWSPQDRENEQYF

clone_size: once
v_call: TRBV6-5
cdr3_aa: CASSRRSRDSPLHF

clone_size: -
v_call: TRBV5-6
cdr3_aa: CASSLGTESNNEQFF

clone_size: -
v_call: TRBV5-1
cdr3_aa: CASSPDLAAEQYF

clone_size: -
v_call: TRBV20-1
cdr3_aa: CSASPVLEQYF

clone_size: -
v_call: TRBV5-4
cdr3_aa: CASSRPGGPMNFYGYTF

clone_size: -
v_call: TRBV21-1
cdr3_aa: CASSPPGPFRHEQYF

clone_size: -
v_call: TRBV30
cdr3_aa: CAWNWRIKGDEQYF

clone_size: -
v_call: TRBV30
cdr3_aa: CAWSPGARDEKLFF

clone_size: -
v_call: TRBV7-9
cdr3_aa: CASSQGRGSGTGELFF

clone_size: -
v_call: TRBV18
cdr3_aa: CASSPSASLADTQYF

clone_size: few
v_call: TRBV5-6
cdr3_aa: CASSQGGAEAFF

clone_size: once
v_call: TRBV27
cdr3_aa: CASRLAGEGQPQHF

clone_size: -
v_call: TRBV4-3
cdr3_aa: CASSQSLRGEKLFF

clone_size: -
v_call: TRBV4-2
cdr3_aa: CASSQDGSYEQYF

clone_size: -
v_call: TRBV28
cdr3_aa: CASSLQSPNQPQHF

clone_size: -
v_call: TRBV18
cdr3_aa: CASSDGGGGGVRYTF

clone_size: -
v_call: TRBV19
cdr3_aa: CASSISHWVSEAFF

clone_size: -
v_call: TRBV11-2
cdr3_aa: CASSLGSGSYEQYF

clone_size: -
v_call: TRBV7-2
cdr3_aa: CASSQQTGPSLYF

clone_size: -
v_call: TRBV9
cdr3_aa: CASRAGFSGELFF

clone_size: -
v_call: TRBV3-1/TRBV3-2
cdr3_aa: CASSRAGGPLLNIQYF

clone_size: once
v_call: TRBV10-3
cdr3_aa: CAISDQGLPGFF

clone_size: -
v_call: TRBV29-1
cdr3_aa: CSVDVGFGYGYTF

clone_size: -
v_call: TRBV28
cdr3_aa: CASTSRTGGYWEQYF

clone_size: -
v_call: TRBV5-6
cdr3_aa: CASSLASGTNYNEQFF

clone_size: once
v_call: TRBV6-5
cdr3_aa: CATRKREGQSGELFF

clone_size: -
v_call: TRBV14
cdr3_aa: CASSPSTGGKTEAFF

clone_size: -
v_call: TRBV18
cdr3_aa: CASSLTGYYGYTF

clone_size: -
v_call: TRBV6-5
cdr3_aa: CASSRGGEGDTQYF

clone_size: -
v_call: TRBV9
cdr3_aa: CASSVAPGGSGNTIYF

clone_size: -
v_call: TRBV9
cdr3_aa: CASSVDTGTNSPLHF

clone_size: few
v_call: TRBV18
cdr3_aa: CASSAGGGYTF

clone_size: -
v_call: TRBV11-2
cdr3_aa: CASSLVGTYEQYF

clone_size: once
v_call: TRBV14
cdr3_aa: CASSQAHWREGLLGEQYF

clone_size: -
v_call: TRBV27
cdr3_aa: CASSPSGRPYEQYF

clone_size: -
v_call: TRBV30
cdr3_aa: CAWGTGSGEQYF

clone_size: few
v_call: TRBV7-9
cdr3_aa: CASSLGDGTGNQPQHF

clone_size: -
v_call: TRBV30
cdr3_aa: CAWSPRTGGRISTDTQYF

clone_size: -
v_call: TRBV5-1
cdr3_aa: CASSLRGDNEKLFF

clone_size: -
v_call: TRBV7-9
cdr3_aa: CASSLGSSSTDTQYF

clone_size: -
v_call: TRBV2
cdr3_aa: CASTQGTNYGYTF

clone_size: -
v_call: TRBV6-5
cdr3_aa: CASSKRGISTDTQYF

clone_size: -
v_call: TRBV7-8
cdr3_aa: CASSLVGAYNEKLFF

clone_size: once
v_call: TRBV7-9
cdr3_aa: CASSLGRVKIGDTQYF

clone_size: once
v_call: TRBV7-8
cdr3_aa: CASSPSSGTGPWGEAFF